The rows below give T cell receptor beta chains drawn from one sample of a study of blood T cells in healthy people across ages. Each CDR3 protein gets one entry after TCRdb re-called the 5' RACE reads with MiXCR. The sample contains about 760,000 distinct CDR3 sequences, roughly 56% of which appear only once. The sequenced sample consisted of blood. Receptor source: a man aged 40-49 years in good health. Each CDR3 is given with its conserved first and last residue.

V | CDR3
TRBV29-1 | CSVVYNEQYF
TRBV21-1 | CASSKNLRYYEQYF
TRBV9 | CASSVETSGYNEQFF
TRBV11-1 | CASSLVRLAGSHSYNEQFF
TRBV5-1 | CASTTSGGRTDTQYF
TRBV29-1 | CSVEYSRTNIQYF
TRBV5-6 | CASSLAGQSYNEQFF
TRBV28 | CASGTPETDTQYF
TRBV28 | CASSGQGIVYGYTF
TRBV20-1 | CSASLAGGRQETQYF
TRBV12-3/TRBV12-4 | CASSLLAQETQFF
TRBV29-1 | CSVAAGIGSTDTQYF
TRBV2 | CANRPLAGSSYEQYF
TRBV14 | CASSQVRAVEQYF
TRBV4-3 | CASSAQGRTGGDTQYF
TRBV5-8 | CASSRKLAASSTDTQYF
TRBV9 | CASSVKARGFTDTQYF
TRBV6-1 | CASSSTGRSPPRSGEQYF
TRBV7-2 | CASSLPTEKQFF
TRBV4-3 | CASSQGAAWGRELFF
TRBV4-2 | CASSQDQAGGSEKLFF